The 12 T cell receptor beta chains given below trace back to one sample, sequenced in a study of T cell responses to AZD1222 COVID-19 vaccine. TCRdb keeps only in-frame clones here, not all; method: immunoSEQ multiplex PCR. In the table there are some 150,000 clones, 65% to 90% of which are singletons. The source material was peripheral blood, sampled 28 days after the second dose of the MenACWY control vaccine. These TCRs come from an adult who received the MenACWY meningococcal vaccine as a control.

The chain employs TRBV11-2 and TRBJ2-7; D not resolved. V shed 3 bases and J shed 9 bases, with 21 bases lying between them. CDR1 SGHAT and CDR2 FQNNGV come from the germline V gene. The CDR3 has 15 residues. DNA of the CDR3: TGTGCCAGCAGCTTGGATGGGATCCCTTCCCTAGGGCAGTACGTC. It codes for CASSLDGIPSLGQYV.

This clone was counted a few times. The CDR3 loop is CASSLLSSYNEQFF. The CDR3 DNA reads as TGTGCCAGCAGCTTATTGAGCTCCTACAATGAGCAGTTCTTC. The chain couples TRBV11-1 to TRBJ2-1; D ambiguous. This CDR3 is 14 amino acids long. Per the germline V gene, CDR1 is SGHAT and CDR2 is FQDESV (reference sequence). V was pared by 2 bases and J by 0 bases, with 5 bases between.

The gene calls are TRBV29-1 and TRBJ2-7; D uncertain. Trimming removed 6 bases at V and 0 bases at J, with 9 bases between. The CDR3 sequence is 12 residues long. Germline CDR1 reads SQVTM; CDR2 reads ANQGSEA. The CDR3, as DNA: TGCAGCGTGGGCGGAACCTCCTACGAGCAGTACTTC. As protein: CSVGGTSYEQYF.

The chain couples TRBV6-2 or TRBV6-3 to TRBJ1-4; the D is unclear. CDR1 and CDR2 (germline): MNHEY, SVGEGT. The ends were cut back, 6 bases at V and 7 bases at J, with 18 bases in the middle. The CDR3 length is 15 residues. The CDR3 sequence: CASSLLRMVGEKLFF. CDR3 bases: TGTGCCAGCAGCCTCCTGCGGATGGTGGGTGAAAAACTGTTTTTT.

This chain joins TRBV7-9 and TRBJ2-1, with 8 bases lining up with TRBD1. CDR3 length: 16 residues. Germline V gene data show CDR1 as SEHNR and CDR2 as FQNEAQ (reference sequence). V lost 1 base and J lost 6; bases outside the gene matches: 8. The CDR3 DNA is TGTGCCAGCAGCTTAGTTTTAGGGACAGGTACCAATGAGCAGTTCTTC. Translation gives CASSLVLGTGTNEQFF. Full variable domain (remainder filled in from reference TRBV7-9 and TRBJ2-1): DTGVSQNPRHKITKRGQNVTFRCDPISEHNRLYWYRQTLGQGPEFLTYFQNEAQLEKSRLLSDRFSAERPKGSFSTLEIQRTEQGDSAMYLCASSLVLGTGTNEQFFGPGTRLTVL.

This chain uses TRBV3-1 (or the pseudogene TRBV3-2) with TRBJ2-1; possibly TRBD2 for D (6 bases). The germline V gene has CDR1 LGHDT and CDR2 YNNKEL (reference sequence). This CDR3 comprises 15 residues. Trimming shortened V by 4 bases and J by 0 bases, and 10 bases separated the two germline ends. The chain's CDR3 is CASSPGRSSYNEQFF. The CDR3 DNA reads TGTGCCAGCAGCCCGGGGAGGAGCTCCTACAATGAGCAGTTCTTC.

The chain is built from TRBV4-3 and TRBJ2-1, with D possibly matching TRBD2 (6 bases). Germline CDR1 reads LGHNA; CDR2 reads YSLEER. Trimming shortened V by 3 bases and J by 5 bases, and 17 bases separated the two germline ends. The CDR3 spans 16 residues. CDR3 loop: CASSHQIFRTNNEQFF. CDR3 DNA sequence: TGCGCCAGCAGCCACCAGATATTCCGGACTAACAATGAGCAGTTCTTC.

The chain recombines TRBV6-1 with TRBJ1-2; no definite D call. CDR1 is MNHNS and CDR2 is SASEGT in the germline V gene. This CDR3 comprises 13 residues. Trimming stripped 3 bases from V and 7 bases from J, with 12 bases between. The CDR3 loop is CASSEGLGSGYTF. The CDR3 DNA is TGTGCCAGCAGTGAGGGATTGGGTTCTGGCTACACCTTC.

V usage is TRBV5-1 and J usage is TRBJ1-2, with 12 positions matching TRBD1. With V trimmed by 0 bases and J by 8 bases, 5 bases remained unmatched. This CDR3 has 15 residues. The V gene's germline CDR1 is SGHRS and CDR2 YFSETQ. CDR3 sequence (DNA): TGCGCCAGCAGCTTGGGAGGGACAGGGGGCGACGGCTACACCTTC. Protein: CASSLGGTGGDGYTF.

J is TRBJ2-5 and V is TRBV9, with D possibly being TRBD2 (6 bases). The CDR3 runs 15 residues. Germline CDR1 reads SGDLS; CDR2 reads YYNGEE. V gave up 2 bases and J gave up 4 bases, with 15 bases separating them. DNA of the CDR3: TGTGCCAGCAGCGTCACGACTAGTTGGGGAGAGACCCAGTACTTC. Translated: CASSVTTSWGETQYF.

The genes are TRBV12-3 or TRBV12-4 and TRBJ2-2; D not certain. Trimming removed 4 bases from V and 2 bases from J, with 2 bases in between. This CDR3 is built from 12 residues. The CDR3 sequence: CASSYNTGELFF. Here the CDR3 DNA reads TGTGCCAGCAGTTATAACACCGGGGAGCTGTTTTTT.

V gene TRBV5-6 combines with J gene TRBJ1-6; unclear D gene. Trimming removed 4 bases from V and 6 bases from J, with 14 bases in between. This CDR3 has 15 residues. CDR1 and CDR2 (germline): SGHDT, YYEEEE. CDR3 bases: TGTGCCAGCAGCCTAGGGCCCTCCAGTAATTCACCCCTCCACTTT. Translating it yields CASSLGPSSNSPLHF.